This T cell receptor beta chain was found in a study of blood T cell repertoires in COVID-19. As for the study in general: COVID-19 samples, acute and convalescent, were from the United States, Italy and Spain. In each case, the material was cDNA or gDNA derived from T cells, B-cell-depleted T cells, or PBMCs.

In the authors' methods: Scientists estimated how many nucleated cells there were by amplifying reference gene primers. Clones were sequenced by immunoSEQ multiplex PCR, and TCRdb holds only the in-frame ones, with some missing. V, J and clone size are those of that table, while D and trimming were read from the DNA. Of some 170,000 clones listed, about 80% are singletons. V shed 1 base, J shed 6 bases, and the junction held 7 bases outside the gene matches. From germline, CDR1 is SGHTA and CDR2 FQGNSA. The CDR3 covers 16 residues. The clonotype was recovered from a woman aged 80 or over with acute or convalescent COVID-19. The J gene is TRBJ2-3, the V gene TRBV7-2; 10 bases line up with TRBD2. Sequenced material: peripheral blood. CDR3 residues: CASSLGLAGVVDTQYF. The DNA of the CDR3 is TGTGCCAGCAGCTTAGGGCTAGCGGGGGTAGTGGATACGCAGTATTTT. The entire variable domain, with the rest obtained from reference TRBV7-2 and TRBJ2-3, is as follows: GAGVSQSPSNKVTEKGKDVELRCDPISGHTALYWYRQSLGQGLEFLIYFQGNSAPDKSGLPSDRFSAERTGGSVSTLTIQRTQQEDSAVYLCASSLGLAGVVDTQYFGPGTRLTVL.